This T cell receptor (beta chain) comes out of a study of blood T cell repertoires in COVID-19. Study context: PBMCs, B-cell-depleted T cells, or T cells were the source of the cDNA or gDNA that made up the material.

J lost 2 bases, V lost 7 bases, and 4 bases had no gene match. The CDR3 contains 15 residues. Germline values: CDR1 SQVTM, CDR2 ANQGSEA. The authors' processing: Counts of nucleated cells, estimated from reference gene primer amplification, were obtained. TCRdb keeps only in-frame clones here, not all; method: immunoSEQ multiplex PCR. D and trimming come from the DNA, and the V and J calls and clone size come from that table. This table holds about 92,000 clones, less than 85% found once. The receptor comes from a man older than 75 with acute or convalescent COVID-19. The chain joins TRBV29-1 to TRBJ2-2, with 13 positions matching TRBD2. Sequencing used peripheral blood. CDR3 loop: CSGGLAGLNTGELFF. CDR3 bases: TGCAGCGGGGGACTAGCGGGACTTAACACCGGGGAGCTGTTTTTT.